The rows below give T cell receptor beta chains drawn from one sample of a study of blood T cell repertoires in COVID-19. Profiled with immunoSEQ multiplex PCR; TCRdb holds only in-frame clones, not every one. The sample has over 130,000 clones, around 84% seen once. What was sequenced was peripheral blood. These receptors all come from a man between 65 and 80 years old with acute or convalescent COVID-19. The CDR3 runs from the conserved cysteine through the conserved F or W. Each record gives: D gene, J gene, CDR3 length, V gene, clone size, CDR3 protein, CDR3 DNA. D genes are given only for firm matches. Part of the rows lack a size; the others show once, few, many or a class for expanded clones.

d_call: NA; j_call: TRBJ1-1; cdr3_length: 15; v_call: TRBV28; clone_size: NA; cdr3_aa: CASASTQGRSTEAFF; cdr3_nt: TGTGCCAGCGCCTCGACACAGGGAAGAAGTACTGAAGCTTTCTTT
d_call: TRBD1; j_call: TRBJ1-2; cdr3_length: 14; v_call: TRBV15; clone_size: NA; cdr3_aa: CATSRDRARDGYTF; cdr3_nt: TGTGCCACCAGCAGGGACAGGGCCCGGGATGGCTACACCTTC
d_call: NA; j_call: TRBJ2-5; cdr3_length: 12; v_call: TRBV14; clone_size: once; cdr3_aa: CASSRVVETQYF; cdr3_nt: TGTGCCAGCAGCCGCGTTGTAGAGACCCAGTACTTC
d_call: TRBD2; j_call: TRBJ2-2; cdr3_length: 15; v_call: TRBV13; clone_size: NA; cdr3_aa: CASSLDIGGTGELFF; cdr3_nt: TGTGCCAGCAGCTTAGATATCGGGGGGACCGGGGAGCTGTTTTTT
d_call: NA; j_call: TRBJ2-2; cdr3_length: 17; v_call: TRBV7-3; clone_size: once; cdr3_aa: CASSLFQEGAITGELFF; cdr3_nt: TGTGCCAGCAGCTTATTCCAGGAGGGGGCGATCACCGGGGAGCTGTTTTTT
d_call: TRBD1; j_call: TRBJ2-7; cdr3_length: 14; v_call: TRBV5-1; clone_size: NA; cdr3_aa: CASSQTGEGYEQYF; cdr3_nt: TGCGCCAGCAGCCAGACAGGGGAAGGCTACGAGCAGTACTTC
d_call: TRBD1; j_call: TRBJ1-5; cdr3_length: 14; v_call: TRBV5-1; clone_size: NA; cdr3_aa: CASSPTGGGQPQHF; cdr3_nt: TGCGCCAGCAGCCCGACAGGGGGCGGTCAGCCCCAGCATTTT
d_call: TRBD1; j_call: TRBJ2-3; cdr3_length: 15; v_call: TRBV29-1; clone_size: NA; cdr3_aa: CSVPTPQGSTDTQYF; cdr3_nt: TGCAGCGTTCCCACACCACAGGGGAGCACAGATACGCAGTATTTT
d_call: NA; j_call: TRBJ1-2; cdr3_length: 14; v_call: TRBV9; clone_size: NA; cdr3_aa: CASSTYDGGFGYTF; cdr3_nt: TGTGCCAGCAGCACATACGATGGGGGGTTTGGCTACACCTTC
d_call: TRBD1; j_call: TRBJ2-7; cdr3_length: 16; v_call: TRBV6-1; clone_size: NA; cdr3_aa: CASSETTGTGPYEQYF; cdr3_nt: TGTGCCAGCAGCGAAACGACCGGGACAGGACCCTACGAGCAGTACTTC
d_call: NA; j_call: TRBJ2-2; cdr3_length: 13; v_call: TRBV19; clone_size: once; cdr3_aa: CASSRSDTGELFF; cdr3_nt: TGTGCCAGTAGCCGGAGTGACACCGGGGAGCTGTTTTTT